This record covers a single TCR beta chain. The data stem from a study of T cell responses to AZD1222 COVID-19 vaccine. Here immunoSEQ multiplex PCR was the method, and the copy in TCRdb shows in-frame clones only, minus some. The sample shows about 100,000 clones, 75% to 95% of them seen only once. J gave up 6 bases and V 5 bases, and 9 bases lay outside the gene matches. Germline CDR1 reads SGHAT; CDR2 reads FQDESV (reference sequence). This CDR3 has 16 amino acids. The sequence was obtained from an adult in good health. The chain carries TRBV11-1 and TRBJ2-1, with 11 bases fitting TRBD2. Sequencing was performed on peripheral blood, taken on day 0 of AZD1222 vaccination. CDR3 nucleotides: TGTGCCAGCAGCCCCACCACTAGCGGGGGTATCAATGAGCAGTTCTTC. This gives the protein CASSPTTSGGINEQFF.